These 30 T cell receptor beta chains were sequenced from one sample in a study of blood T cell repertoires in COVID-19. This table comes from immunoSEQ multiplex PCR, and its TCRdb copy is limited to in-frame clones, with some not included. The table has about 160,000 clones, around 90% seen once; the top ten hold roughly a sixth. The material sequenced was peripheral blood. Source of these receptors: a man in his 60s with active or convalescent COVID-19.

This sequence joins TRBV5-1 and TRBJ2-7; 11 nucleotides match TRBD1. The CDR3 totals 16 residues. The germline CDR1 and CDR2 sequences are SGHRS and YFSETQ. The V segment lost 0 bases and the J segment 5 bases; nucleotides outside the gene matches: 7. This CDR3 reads CASSLDPGQGGHEQYF. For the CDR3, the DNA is TGCGCCAGCAGCTTGGATCCGGGACAGGGGGGCCACGAGCAGTACTTC.

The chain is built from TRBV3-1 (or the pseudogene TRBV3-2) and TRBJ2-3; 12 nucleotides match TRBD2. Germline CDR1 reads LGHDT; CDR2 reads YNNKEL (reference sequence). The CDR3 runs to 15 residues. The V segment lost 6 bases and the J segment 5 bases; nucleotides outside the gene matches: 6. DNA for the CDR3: TGTGCCAGCAGTCCTAGACTAGCGGGAGAAGATACGCAGTATTTT. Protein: CASSPRLAGEDTQYF.

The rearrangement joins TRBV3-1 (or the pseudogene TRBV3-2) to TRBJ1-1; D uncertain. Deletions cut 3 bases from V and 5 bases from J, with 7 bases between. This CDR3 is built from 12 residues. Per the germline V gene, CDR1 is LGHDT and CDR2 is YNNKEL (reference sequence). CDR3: CASSHLDTEAFF. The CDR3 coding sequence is TGTGCCAGCAGCCATTTAGATACTGAAGCTTTCTTT.

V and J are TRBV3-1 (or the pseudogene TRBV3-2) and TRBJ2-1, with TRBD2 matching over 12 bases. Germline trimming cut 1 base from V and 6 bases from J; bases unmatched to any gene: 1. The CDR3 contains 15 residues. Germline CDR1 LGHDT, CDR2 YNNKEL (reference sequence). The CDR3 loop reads CASSQGLAGVNEQFF. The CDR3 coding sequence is TGTGCCAGCAGCCAAGGACTAGCGGGAGTCAATGAGCAGTTCTTC.

The CDR3 is CASSRRLETSTDTQYF. Written as DNA, the CDR3 is TGTGCCAGCAGCCGCCGACTAGAAACTAGCACAGATACGCAGTATTTT. This rearrangement joins TRBV4-2 to TRBJ2-3; a possible D gene is TRBD2 (6 bases). Germline V gene lookup returns CDR1 LGHNA and CDR2 YNFKEQ. This CDR3 is built from 16 residues. Trimming shortened V by 4 bases and J by 0 bases, and 14 bases separated the two germline ends.

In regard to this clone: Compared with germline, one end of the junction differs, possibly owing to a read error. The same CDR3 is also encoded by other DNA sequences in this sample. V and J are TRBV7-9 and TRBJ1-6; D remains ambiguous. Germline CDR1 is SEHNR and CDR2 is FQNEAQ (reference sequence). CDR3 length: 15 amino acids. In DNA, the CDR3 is TGTGCCAGCAGCGGAACAGCTGAGTCGAATTCACCCCTCCATTTT. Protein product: CASSGTAESNSPLHF.

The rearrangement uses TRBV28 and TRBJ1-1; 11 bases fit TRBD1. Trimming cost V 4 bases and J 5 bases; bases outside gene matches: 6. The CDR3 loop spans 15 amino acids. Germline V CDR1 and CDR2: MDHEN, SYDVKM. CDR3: CASSSGDRGRTEAFF. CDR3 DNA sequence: TGTGCCAGCAGTTCCGGGGACAGGGGGAGGACTGAAGCTTTCTTT.

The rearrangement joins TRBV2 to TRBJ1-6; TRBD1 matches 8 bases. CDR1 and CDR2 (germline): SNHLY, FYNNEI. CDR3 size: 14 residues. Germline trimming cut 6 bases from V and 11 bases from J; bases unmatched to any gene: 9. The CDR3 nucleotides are TGTGCCAGCAGGGATGGACAGGGCTTCGCACCCCTCCACTTT. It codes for CASRDGQGFAPLHF.

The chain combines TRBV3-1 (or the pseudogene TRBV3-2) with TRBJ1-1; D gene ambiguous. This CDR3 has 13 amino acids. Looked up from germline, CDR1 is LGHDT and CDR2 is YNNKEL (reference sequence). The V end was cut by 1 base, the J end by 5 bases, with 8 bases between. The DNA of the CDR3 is TGTGCCAGCAGCCAAGGCCCCCGGACTGAAGCTTTCTTT. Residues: CASSQGPRTEAFF.

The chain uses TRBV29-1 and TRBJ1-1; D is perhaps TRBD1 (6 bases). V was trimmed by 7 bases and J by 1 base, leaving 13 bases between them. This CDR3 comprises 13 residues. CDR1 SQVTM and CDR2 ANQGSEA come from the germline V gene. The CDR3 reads CSAGGQSNTEAFF. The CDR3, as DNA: TGCAGCGCTGGAGGACAGTCGAACACTGAAGCTTTCTTT.

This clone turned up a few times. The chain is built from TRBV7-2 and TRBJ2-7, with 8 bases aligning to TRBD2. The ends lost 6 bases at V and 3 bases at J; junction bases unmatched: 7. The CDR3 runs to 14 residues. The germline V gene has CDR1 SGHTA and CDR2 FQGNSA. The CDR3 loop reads CASRPSGPLYEQYF. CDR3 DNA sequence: TGTGCCAGCAGACCTAGCGGGCCCCTCTACGAGCAGTACTTC.

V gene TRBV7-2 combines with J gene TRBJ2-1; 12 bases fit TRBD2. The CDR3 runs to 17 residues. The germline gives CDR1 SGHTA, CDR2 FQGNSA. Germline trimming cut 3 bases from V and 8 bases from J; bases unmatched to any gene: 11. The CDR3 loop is CASSLLAGGLARHEQFF. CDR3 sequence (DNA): TGTGCCAGCAGCTTGCTAGCGGGGGGGCTTGCTCGCCATGAGCAGTTCTTC.

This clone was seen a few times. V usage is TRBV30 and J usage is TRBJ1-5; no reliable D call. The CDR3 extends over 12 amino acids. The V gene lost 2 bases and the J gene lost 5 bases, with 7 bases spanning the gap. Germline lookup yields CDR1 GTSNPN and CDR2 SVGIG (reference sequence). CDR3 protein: CAWSTQDQPQHF. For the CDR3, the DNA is TGTGCCTGGAGTACACAAGATCAGCCCCAGCATTTT.

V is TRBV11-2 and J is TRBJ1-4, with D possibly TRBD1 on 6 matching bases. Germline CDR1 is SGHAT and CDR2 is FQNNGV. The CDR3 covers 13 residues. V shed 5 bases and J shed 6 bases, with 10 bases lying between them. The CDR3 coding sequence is TGTGCCAGCAGCCGGAACAGGGATGAAAAACTGTTTTTT. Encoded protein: CASSRNRDEKLFF. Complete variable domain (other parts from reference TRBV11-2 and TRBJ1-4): EAGVAQSPRYKIIEKRQSVAFWCNPISGHATLYWYQQILGQGPKLLIQFQNNGVVDDSQLPKDRFSAERLKGVDSTLKIQPAKLEDSAVYLCASSRNRDEKLFFGSGTQLSVL.

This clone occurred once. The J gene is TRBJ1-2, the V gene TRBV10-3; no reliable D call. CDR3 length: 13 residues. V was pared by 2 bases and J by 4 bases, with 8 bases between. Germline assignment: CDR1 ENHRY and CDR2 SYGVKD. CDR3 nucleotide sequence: TGTGCCATCAGTGAGGGGCAGCCCTATGGCTACACCTTC. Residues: CAISEGQPYGYTF.

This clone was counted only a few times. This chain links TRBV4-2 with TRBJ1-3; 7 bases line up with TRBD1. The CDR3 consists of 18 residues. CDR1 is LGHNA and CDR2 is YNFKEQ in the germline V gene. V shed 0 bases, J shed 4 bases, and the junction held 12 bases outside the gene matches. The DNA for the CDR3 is TGTGCCAGCAGCCAAGATTTGGCTACAGGGGCGAGAGGAAACACCATATATTTT. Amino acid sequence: CASSQDLATGARGNTIYF.

In DNA, the CDR3 is TGTGCCAGCACTAACCCCCGGGGAAACACTGAAGCTTTCTTT. The encoded protein is CASTNPRGNTEAFF. This chain joins TRBV6-5 and TRBJ1-1, with no clear D. The V and J ends lost 7 bases and 2 bases respectively, with 14 bases between them. CDR3 size: 14 residues. Germline CDR1 reads MNHEY; CDR2 reads SVGAGI.

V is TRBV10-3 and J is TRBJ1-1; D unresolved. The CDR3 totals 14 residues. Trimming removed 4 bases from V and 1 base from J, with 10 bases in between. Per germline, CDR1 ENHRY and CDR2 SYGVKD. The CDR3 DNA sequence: TGTGCCATCAGTGTCGAGAGGCGGAACACTGAAGCTTTCTTT. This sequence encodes CAISVERRNTEAFF.

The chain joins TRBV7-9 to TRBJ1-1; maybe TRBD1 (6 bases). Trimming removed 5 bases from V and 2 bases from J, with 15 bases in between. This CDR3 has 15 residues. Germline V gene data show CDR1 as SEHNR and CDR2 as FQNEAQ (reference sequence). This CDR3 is CASSIQDSPNTEAFF. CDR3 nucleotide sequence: TGTGCCAGCAGCATTCAGGACAGTCCCAACACTGAAGCTTTCTTT. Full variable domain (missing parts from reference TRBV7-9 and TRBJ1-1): DTGVSQNPRHKITKRGQNVTFRCDPISEHNRLYWYRQTLGQGPEFLTYFQNEAQLEKSRLLSDRFSAERPKGSFSTLEIQRTEQGDSAMYLCASSIQDSPNTEAFFGQGTRLTVV.

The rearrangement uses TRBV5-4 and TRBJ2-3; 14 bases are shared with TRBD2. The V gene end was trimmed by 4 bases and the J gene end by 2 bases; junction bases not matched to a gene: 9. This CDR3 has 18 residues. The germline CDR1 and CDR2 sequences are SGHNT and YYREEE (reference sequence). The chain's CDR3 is CASSHGTSGRAITDTQYF. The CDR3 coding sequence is TGTGCCAGCAGCCACGGGACTAGCGGGAGAGCAATCACAGATACGCAGTATTTT.

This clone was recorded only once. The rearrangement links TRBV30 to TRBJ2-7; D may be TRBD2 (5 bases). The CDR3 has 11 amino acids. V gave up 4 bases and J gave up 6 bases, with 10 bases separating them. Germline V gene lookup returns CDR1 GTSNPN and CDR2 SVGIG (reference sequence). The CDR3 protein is CAWTRGVEQYF. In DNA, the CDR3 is TGTGCCTGGACCCGGGGAGTCGAGCAGTACTTC.

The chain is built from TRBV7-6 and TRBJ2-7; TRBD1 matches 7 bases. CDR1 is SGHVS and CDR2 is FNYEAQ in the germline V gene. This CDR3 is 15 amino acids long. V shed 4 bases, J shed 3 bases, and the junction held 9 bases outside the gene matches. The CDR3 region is CASSSSGTDYYEQYF. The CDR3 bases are TGTGCCAGCAGCTCCTCCGGGACAGACTACTACGAGCAGTACTTC.

The CDR3 loop reads CATSTVSTDTQYF. The CDR3 DNA sequence: TGTGCCACTTCGACAGTCAGCACAGATACGCAGTATTTT. The rearrangement uses TRBV9 and TRBJ2-3, with D perhaps matching TRBD1 (5 bases). The CDR3 is made up of 13 amino acids. The germline CDR1 and CDR2 sequences are SGDLS and YYNGEE. V lost 9 bases to trimming and J lost 0 bases, with 11 bases between them.

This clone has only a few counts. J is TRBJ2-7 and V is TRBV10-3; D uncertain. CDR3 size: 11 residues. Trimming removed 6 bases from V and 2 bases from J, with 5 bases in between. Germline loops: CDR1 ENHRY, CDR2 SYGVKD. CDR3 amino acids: CAIRSAYEQYF. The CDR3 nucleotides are TGTGCCATCAGGTCCGCCTACGAGCAGTACTTC.

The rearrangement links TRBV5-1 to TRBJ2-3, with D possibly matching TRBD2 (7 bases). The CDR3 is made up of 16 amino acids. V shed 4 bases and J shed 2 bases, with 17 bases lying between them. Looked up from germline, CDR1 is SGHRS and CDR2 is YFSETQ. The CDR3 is CASSRGAGDSTDTQYF. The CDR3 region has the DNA TGCGCCAGCAGCCGGGGGGCAGGGGATTCCACAGATACGCAGTATTTT.

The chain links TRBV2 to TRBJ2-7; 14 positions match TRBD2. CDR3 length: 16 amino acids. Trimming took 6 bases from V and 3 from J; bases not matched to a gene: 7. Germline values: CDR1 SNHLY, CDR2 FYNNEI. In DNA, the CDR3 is TGTGCCAGCAGACCACGACTAGCGGGGGGGCACTACGAGCAGTACTTC. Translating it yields CASRPRLAGGHYEQYF.

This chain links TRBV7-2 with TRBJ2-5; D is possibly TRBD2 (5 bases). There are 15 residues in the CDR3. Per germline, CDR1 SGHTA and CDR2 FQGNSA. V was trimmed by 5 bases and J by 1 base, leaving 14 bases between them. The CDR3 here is CASSPRLKRQETQYF. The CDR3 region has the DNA TGTGCCAGCAGCCCCCGACTAAAGCGCCAAGAGACCCAGTACTTC.

CDR3 nucleotides: TGTGCCAGCTCACCGGGACAGGGACTCTACGAGCAGTACTTC. This gives the protein CASSPGQGLYEQYF. This chain connects TRBV18 to TRBJ2-7, with 9 bases matching TRBD1. Losses at the gene ends were 3 bases for V and 3 bases for J; bases not matched to a gene: 3. The CDR3 consists of 14 residues. Germline V gene lookup returns CDR1 KGHSH and CDR2 LQKENI.

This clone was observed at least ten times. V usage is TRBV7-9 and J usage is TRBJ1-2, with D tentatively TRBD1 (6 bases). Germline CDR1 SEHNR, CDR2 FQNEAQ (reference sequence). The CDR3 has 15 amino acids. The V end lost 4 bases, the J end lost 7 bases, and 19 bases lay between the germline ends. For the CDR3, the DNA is TGTGCCAGCAGCTCACAGGGTGGATCACGCAGTGGCTACACCTTC. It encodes CASSSQGGSRSGYTF.

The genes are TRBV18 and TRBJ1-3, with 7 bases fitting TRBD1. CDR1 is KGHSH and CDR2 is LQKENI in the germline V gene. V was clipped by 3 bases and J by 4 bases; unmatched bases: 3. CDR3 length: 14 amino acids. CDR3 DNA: TGTGCCAGCTCACCGACAGGGACAGGAAACACCATATATTTT. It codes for CASSPTGTGNTIYF.